This TCR beta chain was captured by sequencing in a study of response to subunit inactivated influenza vaccine. TCRdb reprocessed the RT-PCR reads via MiXCR and lists one record per CDR3 protein. Of some 540,000 distinct CDR3 sequences in the sample, 20% to 25% are singletons; the top ten hold about 3%. This clonotype was seen only a few times. The same sample was also studied in work on T cells expressing NK-cell markers. That paper notes: In generating TCR beta cDNA, 5'RACE template switching with UMIs was used. Seropositivity for HCMV was found in seven of the eight sequenced donors, with one seronegative. What restricted sorting to alpha-beta TCR T cells in several experiments was an anti-gamma-delta TCR antibody.

The specimen was CD4+ T cells sorted from PBMCs, collected approximately 12 days after vaccination. This clonotype was obtained from a man between 45 and 60 years old who received an inactivated influenza vaccine.

The DNA of the CDR3 is TGTGCCAGCAGCCTGAGACAGGGGACGAACACCGGGGAGCTGTTTTTT. Translation: CASSLRQGTNTGELFF. The chain uses TRBV7-2 and TRBJ2-2; 8 positions match TRBD1. J was trimmed by 0 bases and V by 5 bases; bases with no gene match: 5. Looked up from germline, CDR1 is SGHTA and CDR2 is FQGNSA. The CDR3 is made up of 16 amino acids.